The clone carrying this TCR beta chain appeared once. This entry belongs to a study of blood T cell repertoires in COVID-19. This table comes from immunoSEQ multiplex PCR, and its TCRdb copy is limited to in-frame clones, with some not included. The repertoire holds approximately 170,000 clones, with 83% as singletons. With 0 bases clipped from V and 7 bases from J, the junction kept 10 bases outside the gene matches. The CDR3 extends over 17 amino acids. The germline V gene encodes CDR1 MNHEY and CDR2 SVGEGT. The TCR comes from a woman of 80 years or more with acute or convalescent COVID-19. The V call is TRBV6-2 or TRBV6-3, the J call TRBJ2-1; the match to TRBD2 covers 9 bases. Sequenced material: peripheral blood. CDR3: CASSYSLRGRAGNEQFF. The CDR3 DNA follows: TGTGCCAGCAGTTACTCCCTCCGCGGGAGGGCCGGGAATGAGCAGTTCTTC.